This entry lists 21 T cell receptor beta chains sequenced from one sample in a study of T cell repertoires in cytomegalovirus infection. MiXCR, applied by TCRdb to the reads, yields one record per CDR3 protein. The table has 110,000 to 150,000 distinct CDR3 sequences, around 30% seen once; the top ten hold roughly 47%. The antigens for these receptors are not known. Sequences were derived from CD8+ T cells from cultured PBMCs, sampled from culture after CMV antigen stimulation. The receptors were gathered from a human donor in good health (CMV status not recorded). Some clones in this sample may be carry-over from other donors' samples.

Only a few counts were recorded for this clonotype. This chain joins TRBV20-1 and TRBJ2-2; no firm D call. Germline CDR1 reads DFQATT; CDR2 reads SNEGSKA (reference sequence). The germline V and J ends were trimmed by 0 bases and 8 bases, with 10 bases remaining between them. This CDR3 contains 13 residues. The CDR3 nucleotides are TGCAGTGCTAGAGATGTGCTGACGGGGGAGCTGTTTTTT. Translated: CSARDVLTGELFF.

There are many counts of this clonotype. This chain joins TRBV6-5 and TRBJ2-7; 13 bases map to TRBD2. Germline V gene sequence: CDR1 MNHEY, CDR2 SVGAGI. Unmatched junction bases numbered 12, after V lost 4 bases and J lost 3 bases. The CDR3 extends over 18 amino acids. CDR3 DNA sequence: TGTGCCAGCAGTTCACCTGGACTAGCGGGGGATCACGGCTACGAGCAGTACTTC. This translates into CASSSPGLAGDHGYEQYF.

In this sample, this clonotype turned up many times. V gene TRBV7-6 combines with J gene TRBJ2-1; a weak D match, TRBD2 (6 bases). Germline CDR1 is SGHVS and CDR2 is FNYEAQ. V shed 0 bases and J shed 0 bases, with 12 bases lying between them. The CDR3 sequence is 17 residues long. CDR3 sequence reads: CASSLAPGDSSYNEQFF. CDR3 in DNA: TGTGCCAGCAGCTTAGCGCCGGGGGATAGCTCCTACAATGAGCAGTTCTTC. The whole variable domain, remainder taken from reference TRBV7-6 and TRBJ2-1, is GAGVSQSPRYKVTKRGQDVALRCDPISGHVSLYWYRQALGQGPEFLTYFNYEAQQDKSGLPNDRFSAERPEGSISTLTIQRTEQRDSAMYRCASSLAPGDSSYNEQFFGPGTRLTVL.

The chain links TRBV7-6 to TRBJ2-1; TRBD2 aligns across 8 bases. V dropped 4 bases and J dropped 5; count of bases not matched to a gene: 16. Germline CDR1 reads SGHVS; CDR2 reads FNYEAQ. The CDR3 contains 18 residues. The CDR3 bases are TGTGCCAGCAGCTCCAAGTTTGGAGCGGGGGCCCTAAACAATGAGCAGTTCTTC. Protein: CASSSKFGAGALNNEQFF.

This clonotype has only a few counts. The V gene is TRBV12-3 or TRBV12-4, the J gene TRBJ2-7; D is possibly TRBD2 (7 bases). Trimming shortened V by 7 bases and J by 7 bases, and 29 bases separated the two germline ends. The CDR3 is made up of 17 amino acids. Here the CDR3 DNA reads TGTGCCAGCAACAAAAGGGGGGGGGGAGTGCCCAGAAGAGAGCAGTACTTC. Its translation is CASNKRGGGVPRREQYF.

This clonotype came up a few times. This chain joins TRBV20-1 and TRBJ1-5; D remains unclear. This CDR3 spans 14 amino acids. The V end lost 0 bases, the J end lost 6 bases, and 12 bases lay between the germline ends. The germline gives CDR1 DFQATT, CDR2 SNEGSKA (reference sequence). The CDR3 DNA reads as TGCAGTGCTAGAGACACCGAGCGGGGTCAGCCCCAGCATTTT. This translates into CSARDTERGQPQHF.

The rearrangement uses TRBV27 and TRBJ1-1; 8 positions match TRBD1. The junction had 10 bases not matched to a gene; V was cut back by 3 bases and J by 1 base. From germline, CDR1 is MNHEY and CDR2 SMNVEV (reference sequence). This CDR3 region has 17 residues. CDR3 coding DNA: TGTGCCAGCAGTTTTGTCACGATCGGACAGGGGAACACTGAAGCTTTCTTT. It specifies CASSFVTIGQGNTEAFF.

Ten or more counts support this clonotype. V gene TRBV12-3 or TRBV12-4 combines with J gene TRBJ1-2, with unresolved D. V was clipped by 1 base and J by 7 bases, with 13 bases between them. There are 14 residues in the CDR3. The CDR3 loop is CASSLDSFWSGYTF. The CDR3 DNA sequence: TGTGCCAGCAGTTTAGACTCTTTCTGGAGTGGCTACACCTTC.

In this sample, this clonotype turned up a few times. The rearrangement links TRBV24-1 to TRBJ2-2, with 8 bases aligning to TRBD1. V shed 4 bases and J 2 bases; nucleotides not matched to a gene: 8. Germline loops: CDR1 KGHDR, CDR2 SFDVKD. The CDR3 is made up of 17 amino acids. The CDR3 bases are TGTGCCACCAGTGACGCTGACAGGGGCGGAAACACCGGGGAGCTGTTTTTT. Its protein is CATSDADRGGNTGELFF.

This clonotype was recorded a few times. The chain employs TRBV19 and TRBJ1-2, with D hard to call. V lost 5 bases, J lost 3 bases, and 10 bases lay in between. Germline CDR1 is LNHDA and CDR2 is SQIVND (reference sequence). This CDR3 has 13 residues. CDR3 DNA: TGTGCCAGTAGTCACCCCGGAGACTATGGCTACACCTTC. Translation: CASSHPGDYGYTF. Full variable domain (remainder filled in from reference TRBV19 and TRBJ1-2): DGGITQSPKYLFRKEGQNVTLSCEQNLNHDAMYWYRQDPGQGLRLIYYSQIVNDFQKGDIAEGYSVSREKKESFPLTVTSAQKNPTAFYLCASSHPGDYGYTFGSGTRLTVV.

This clonotype was found many times. This chain connects TRBV27 to TRBJ2-7, with TRBD1 identical over 7 bases. The junction had 1 base not matched to a gene; V was cut back by 8 bases and J by 3 bases. Germline CDR1 is MNHEY and CDR2 is SMNVEV (reference sequence). This CDR3 has 11 amino acids. The CDR3 loop reads CASRQGYEQYF. CDR3 DNA: TGTGCCAGCCGACAGGGCTACGAGCAGTACTTC.

The sample holds a few counts of this clonotype. The rearrangement uses TRBV4-2 and TRBJ2-7, with 7 bases identical to TRBD2. CDR1 LGHNA and CDR2 YNFKEQ come from the germline V gene. There are 15 residues in the CDR3. V shed 4 bases, J shed 2 bases, and the junction held 8 bases outside the gene matches. In DNA, the CDR3 is TGTGCCAGCAGCCCCCCCTTGGGGGGGACCTACGAGCAGTACTTC. Translating gives CASSPPLGGTYEQYF.

As for this clonotype: This may come from a read error, since a much larger clone is one base off. J is TRBJ2-5 and V is TRBV5-8; D is uncertain. Trimming left V 6 bases short and J 8 bases short, with 14 bases between. There are 12 residues in the CDR3. Germline V gene data show CDR1 as SGHTS and CDR2 as YDEGEE. CDR3 in amino acids: CASIPFGCTQYF. The CDR3 coding sequence is TGTGCCAGCATTCCTTTTGGGTGCACCCAGTACTTC.

This clonotype was observed a few times. The chain recombines TRBV19 with TRBJ2-3, with 9 bases that match TRBD1. The CDR3 is made up of 14 amino acids. CDR1 and CDR2 (germline): LNHDA, SQIVND (reference sequence). Trimming took 6 bases from V and 7 from J; bases not matched to a gene: 8. CDR3 nucleotide sequence: TGTGCCAGTAGGGAAGGGACAGGGCTAAATACGCAGTATTTT. Translating gives CASREGTGLNTQYF. Full variable domain (rest looked up from reference TRBV19 and TRBJ2-3): DGGITQSPKYLFRKEGQNVTLSCEQNLNHDAMYWYRQDPGQGLRLIYYSQIVNDFQKGDIAEGYSVSREKKESFPLTVTSAQKNPTAFYLCASREGTGLNTQYFGPGTRLTVL.

This clonotype turned up a few times. The chain employs TRBV4-1 and TRBJ1-4; no definite D call. Trimming stripped 1 base from V and 5 bases from J, with 8 bases between. Germline V lookup: CDR1 MGHRA, CDR2 YSYEKL. The CDR3 runs to 14 residues. In nucleotides, the CDR3 is TGCGCCAGCAGCCAAGTCCGCCGGAATGAAAAACTGTTTTTT. This sequence encodes CASSQVRRNEKLFF.

The rearrangement uses TRBV6-2 or TRBV6-3 and TRBJ2-7, with D unresolved. CDR1 MNHEY and CDR2 SVGEGT come from the germline V gene. With 5 bases removed from V and 3 bases from J, the gap between germline ends came to 14 bases. This CDR3 is built from 14 residues. The CDR3 bases are TGTGCCAGCAGTCCCCCGACGGATCTCTACGAGCAGTACTTC. This sequence encodes CASSPPTDLYEQYF.

This clonotype was counted ten times or more. The genes are TRBV20-1 and TRBJ2-5; D remains unclear. With 3 bases removed from V and 5 bases from J, the gap between germline ends came to 13 bases. This CDR3 has 13 amino acids. Germline loops: CDR1 DFQATT, CDR2 SNEGSKA (reference sequence). DNA of the CDR3: TGCAGTGCTAGTTATCCGGGCCGGGAGACCCAGTACTTC. This sequence encodes CSASYPGRETQYF.

The chain uses TRBV27 and TRBJ1-1; D gene unclear. CDR1 is MNHEY, CDR2 SMNVEV, per germline (reference sequence). There are 14 residues in the CDR3. Trimming removed 5 bases from V and 5 bases from J, with 15 bases in between. CDR3 sequence (DNA): TGTGCCAGCAGTCCAGGCCAGGATACGACTGAAGCTTTCTTT. Its protein is CASSPGQDTTEAFF.

This clonotype appeared a few times. This chain joins TRBV12-3 or TRBV12-4 and TRBJ2-3; 10 bases agree with TRBD2. This CDR3 has 16 residues. Trimming took 2 bases from V and 3 from J; bases not matched to a gene: 5. CDR3 nucleotide sequence: TGTGCCAGCAGTTTATTAGCGGGGGGCGGGACAGATACGCAGTATTTT. Protein product: CASSLLAGGGTDTQYF.

V usage is TRBV7-2 and J usage is TRBJ1-2; TRBD1 is a possible D gene (6 bases). This CDR3 has 13 amino acids. CDR1 SGHTA and CDR2 FQGNSA come from the germline V gene. Trimming pared 9 bases from V and 7 bases from J, leaving 18 bases between. CDR3 loop: CARGGGWDSGYTF. The CDR3 DNA follows: TGTGCCAGAGGGGGGGGATGGGACTCTGGCTACACCTTC. Looking up the rest from reference TRBV7-2 and TRBJ1-2 gives the full variable domain: GAGVSQSPSNKVTEKGKDVELRCDPISGHTALYWYRQSLGQGLEFLIYFQGNSAPDKSGLPSDRFSAERTGGSVSTLTIQRTQQEDSAVYLCARGGGWDSGYTFGSGTRLTVV.

With regard to this clonotype: One base away lies a much larger clone, so this may be a sequencing read error. The rearrangement uses TRBV27 and TRBJ1-1; D remains unclear. Germline CDR1 is MNHEY and CDR2 is SMNVEV (reference sequence). The CDR3 is 15 amino acids. The CDR3 DNA follows: TGTGCCAACAGTTTAAGAGGGCCCATGAACACTGAAGCTTTCTTT. Translating it yields CANSLRGPMNTEAFF.